Included here is one T cell receptor (beta chain) sequence, with context. No count is logged; frequency rates this clonotype as medium-sized (0.01 to 0.1%). Its specific antigen is unknown. Libraries came from 10x single-cell sequencing. 10X Genomics single-cell V(D)J and 5' gene-expression libraries were used to profile CSF cells. An Illumina NextSeq550 was used to sequence the CSF single-cell TCR libraries. Processing in the source paper ran as follows. After V(D)J reads were mapped to the vdj-GRCh38 alts ensemble 2.0.0 reference, the Cell Ranger vdj pipeline was used to analyse the reads. Cell barcodes sharing the same set of productive CDR3 nucleotide sequences were defined as clonotypes. Clonotype information was added to Seurat v3.0 gene-expression metadata to link clonality with transcriptional profiles. CSF cells with more than 1,800 genes, more than 7,500 UMIs or more than 10% mitochondrial reads were excluded. To find TCRs with known antigen specificity, CDR3-beta sequences were matched against VDJdb. Clone sharing was examined by network analysis using the R package qgraph, in which only TCRs with complete alpha and beta chains were included. TCRdb reprocessed the reads and provides one entry for every CDR3 protein sequence; no DNA is given. The V and J calls come from TCRdb's annotation, not from the publication. The table of this sample itemizes some 1,500 distinct CDR3 sequences. Jointly, the top ten make up about 11% of the sample.

There are 11 amino acids in the CDR3, from cysteine to phenylalanine inclusive. Only the protein is on record. The CDR1 and CDR2 encoded by the germline V gene (reference sequence) are DFQATT and SNEGSKA. The record originates from a study of CD8 T cells in cerebrospinal fluid in Alzheimer's disease (dated by TCRdb to 2019 to 2021). Regarding the research as a whole: To assess CSF T cell clonal expansion, the study used two single-cell approaches: plate-based nested PCR sequencing and droplet-based sequencing. Whether clonally expanded T cells were present in cerebrospinal fluid from healthy elderly individuals and from patients with neurodegenerative disease was tested. In the droplet-based CSF analysis comparing patients with controls, roughly ten healthy controls (around 11,000 cells) and roughly ten patients with MCI or Alzheimer's disease (about 10,000 cells) were included. CSF gene-expression analysis, which included Parkinson's disease patients, covered about two dozen samples in total. What the research found in general, with its limitations: The EBV-specific clones were neither the most highly expanded clones nor enriched among patients. When the data were pooled, 4 of 6 Alzheimer's patients but only 1 of 10 healthy subjects had a highly expanded clone, defined as one making up at least 3% of TCRs. Only samples with detectable clones went into the overall clonality comparison: roughly 11 healthy, 5 MCI, 5 AD, and 6 PD. The authors cautioned that detecting EBV-specific TCRs in CSF does not establish a causal link between EBV and Alzheimer's disease. Compared with controls, patients with MCI or Alzheimer's disease had a higher percentage of their CSF TCRs made up by the single largest clone.

Every participant was in good physical condition and had no acute infectious disease. Neurodegeneration in patients was confirmed with biomarkers including neurofilament, amyloid-beta and tau. For droplet-based sequencing, live CSF cells were sorted using a live/dead marker. CSF was obtained by lumbar puncture, and immune cells were pelleted by centrifugation at 300g. CSF samples were inspected for red blood cells, and any blood-contaminated sample was excluded. CSF cells were cryopreserved in freezing medium, frozen overnight at -80 °C, and then stored in liquid nitrogen. Before analysis, CSF samples were kept in storage for less than seven months.

The clonotype comes from a human donor with mild cognitive impairment. The V and J segments used are TRBV20-1 and TRBJ1-1. Specimen: cerebrospinal fluid. The CDR3 has the sequence CSARLDLRAFF.